A single sample gave rise to the 18 T cell receptor beta chains below, sequenced in a study of blood T cell repertoires in COVID-19. Sequencing used immunoSEQ multiplex PCR; TCRdb keeps in-frame clones, though not all of them. The table has around 150,000 clones, 82% seen once; the top ten hold about a fifth. The sample comprised peripheral blood. The receptor set was obtained from a woman aged 80 or older with acute or convalescent COVID-19.

The J gene is TRBJ2-6, the V gene TRBV28; possible D gene TRBD2, 5 bases. The V end lost 7 bases, the J end lost 2 bases, and 18 bases lay between the germline ends. Germline assignment: CDR1 MDHEN and CDR2 SYDVKM. CDR3 length: 17 amino acids. The CDR3, as DNA: TGTGCCAGCACCCCGCTCTGGGCGGGTGCTGGGGCCAACGTCCTGACTTTC. Its protein product is CASTPLWAGAGANVLTF.

J is TRBJ2-5 and V is TRBV29-1; 7 bases are a match to TRBD1. CDR1 and CDR2 from the germline V gene are SQVTM and ANQGSEA. This CDR3 is 14 amino acids long. Trimming at V came to 5 bases and at J to 4 bases, leaving 10 bases not matched to a gene. Here the CDR3 DNA reads TGCAGCGTTACGGGACAGTTTAGTTCAGAGACCCAGTACTTC. Translation gives CSVTGQFSSETQYF.

The count of this clone is one. The rearrangement links TRBV6-5 to TRBJ1-3, with 8 bases aligning to TRBD1. The germline V gene encodes CDR1 MNHEY and CDR2 SVGAGI. The CDR3 has 14 amino acids. Trimming took 6 bases from V and 2 from J; bases not matched to a gene: 3. The CDR3 sequence: CASRPTGAGNTIYF. The CDR3 coding sequence is TGTGCCAGCAGACCGACAGGGGCTGGAAACACCATATATTTT.

A few counts support this clone. The chain has TRBV11-3 and TRBJ2-1, with 8 bases identical to TRBD2. The CDR3 totals 15 residues. Germline lookup yields CDR1 SGHNT and CDR2 YENEEA. The V segment lost 7 bases and the J segment 6 bases; nucleotides outside the gene matches: 11. The CDR3 is CASTLGGSGINEQFF. The CDR3 DNA follows: TGTGCCAGCACCCTAGGGGGTAGCGGGATCAATGAGCAGTTCTTC.

This clone has more than one count but fewer than ten. This chain joins TRBV27 and TRBJ1-2; D is ambiguous. The CDR3 covers 14 residues. V was shortened by 1 base and J by 3 bases, with 9 bases between the two germline ends. Germline V gene data show CDR1 as MNHEY and CDR2 as SMNVEV (reference sequence). Here the CDR3 reads CASSLYGDHYGYTF. In DNA form, the CDR3 reads TGTGCCAGCAGTTTATACGGGGATCACTATGGCTACACCTTC.

CDR3 DNA sequence: TGCGCCAGCAGGTTTAGTACCCTCGGTCGACAGAACAATGAGCAGTTCTTC. Its protein is CASRFSTLGRQNNEQFF. The chain recombines TRBV5-1 with TRBJ2-1, with TRBD1 as a possible D gene (5 bases). Trimming stripped 5 bases from V and 5 bases from J, with 23 bases between. Germline CDR1 SGHRS, CDR2 YFSETQ. This CDR3 contains 17 residues.

The chain links TRBV5-1 to TRBJ2-4; a weak D match, TRBD1 (6 bases). With 0 bases removed from V and 7 bases from J, the gap between germline ends came to 14 bases. The germline CDR1 and CDR2 sequences are SGHRS and YFSETQ. The CDR3 loop spans 15 amino acids. The CDR3 region is CASSLDRVGSNIQYF. DNA for the CDR3: TGCGCCAGCAGCTTGGACAGGGTTGGGTCGAACATTCAGTACTTC.

Comments on this clone: This specimen includes other DNA sequences encoding the same CDR3. The V gene is TRBV2, the J gene TRBJ2-3; 10 bases fit TRBD2. CDR3 length: 15 amino acids. Looked up from germline, CDR1 is SNHLY and CDR2 is FYNNEI. J was trimmed by 2 bases and V by 4 bases; bases with no gene match: 3. The CDR3 coding sequence is TGTGCCAGCAGTGGGACTAGCGGATCCACAGATACGCAGTATTTT. Protein: CASSGTSGSTDTQYF.

The V gene is TRBV5-1, the J gene TRBJ2-5; 7 bases are a match to TRBD2. The J segment lost 1 base and the V segment lost 5 bases, leaving 11 bases of the junction unmatched. Germline V gene data show CDR1 as SGHRS and CDR2 as YFSETQ. This CDR3 spans 16 amino acids. The CDR3 spells CASSSGAGILQETQYF. For the CDR3, the DNA is TGCGCCAGCAGTTCTGGAGCGGGAATTCTCCAAGAGACCCAGTACTTC. Drawing the rest from reference TRBV5-1 and TRBJ2-5, the complete variable domain is KAGVTQTPRYLIKTRGQQVTLSCSPISGHRSVSWYQQTPGQGLQFLFEYFSETQRNKGNFPGRFSGRQFSNSRSEMNVSTLELGDSALYLCASSSGAGILQETQYFGPGTRLLVL.

This chain links TRBV5-6 with TRBJ2-3, with 7 bases lining up with TRBD2. This CDR3 is built from 17 residues. After removal of 3 bases from V and 1 base from J, the junction contained 11 bases not matched to a gene. Germline values: CDR1 SGHDT, CDR2 YYEEEE. This CDR3 reads CASSSSWGEGRTDTQYF. CDR3 DNA: TGTGCCAGCAGCTCCTCGTGGGGGGAGGGCCGCACAGATACGCAGTATTTT.

The chain carries TRBV5-4 and TRBJ2-7; 8 bases map to TRBD2. CDR3 length: 14 residues. In germline, CDR1 is SGHNT, CDR2 YYREEE (reference sequence). Trimming took 6 bases from V and 6 from J; bases not matched to a gene: 11. The CDR3 here is CASKTGLAGGEQYF. CDR3 coding DNA: TGTGCCAGCAAGACAGGACTAGCCGGAGGCGAGCAGTACTTC.

This chain connects TRBV18 to TRBJ1-4, with 9 bases that match TRBD1. Germline values: CDR1 KGHSH, CDR2 LQKENI. This CDR3 is built from 15 residues. Trimming at V came to 3 bases and at J to 7 bases, leaving 6 bases not matched to a gene. Here the CDR3 reads CASSPSQGALEKLFF. The CDR3 nucleotides are TGTGCCAGCTCACCGTCACAGGGGGCGCTTGAAAAACTGTTTTTT. The full variable domain, its missing parts supplied by reference TRBV18 and TRBJ1-4, is NAGVMQNPRHLVRRRGQEARLRCSPMKGHSHVYWYRQLPEEGLKFMVYLQKENIIDESGMPKERFSAEFPKEGPSILRIQQVVRGDSAAYFCASSPSQGALEKLFFGSGTQLSVL.

V is TRBV7-2 and J is TRBJ2-1; perhaps TRBD1 as D (6 bases). The CDR3 extends over 19 amino acids. The V gene lost 5 bases and the J gene lost 0 bases, with 23 bases spanning the gap. Germline V gene lookup returns CDR1 SGHTA and CDR2 FQGNSA. CDR3 sequence reads: CASSSHNLPGASSYNEQFF. The DNA for the CDR3 is TGTGCCAGCAGCAGTCACAACCTTCCAGGGGCGAGCTCCTACAATGAGCAGTTCTTC.

Written as DNA, the CDR3 is TGTGCCAGCAGCCAATCAGACCCAAGGGGGACTGAAGCTTTCTTT. Translated: CASSQSDPRGTEAFF. The rearrangement joins TRBV3-1 (or the pseudogene TRBV3-2) to TRBJ1-1; D possibly corresponds to TRBD1 (6 bases). Trimming shortened V by 2 bases and J by 5 bases, and 15 bases separated the two germline ends. The germline CDR1 and CDR2 sequences are LGHDT and YNNKEL (reference sequence). The CDR3 totals 15 residues.

In DNA form, the CDR3 reads TGCGCCAGCAGCCCGGGAGTAGCTACTAACCACTACAATGAGCAGTTCTTC. It is translated as CASSPGVATNHYNEQFF. The rearrangement links TRBV5-1 to TRBJ2-1; a possible D gene is TRBD2 (6 bases). There are 17 residues in the CDR3. V lost 4 bases, J lost 3 bases, and 20 bases lay in between. The V gene's germline CDR1 is SGHRS and CDR2 YFSETQ.

This rearrangement joins TRBV7-7 to TRBJ2-3, with 7 bases matching TRBD2. The CDR3 runs 15 residues. V dropped 5 bases and J dropped 0; count of bases not matched to a gene: 5. Germline CDR1 SSHAT, CDR2 FNYEAQ (reference sequence). The CDR3 sequence: CASSRYSGSTDTQYF. In DNA form, the CDR3 reads TGTGCCAGCAGCCGCTATAGCGGGAGCACAGATACGCAGTATTTT.

The genes are TRBV19 and TRBJ1-5; 10 nucleotides line up with TRBD1. CDR3 size: 15 residues. V shed 8 bases, J shed 9 bases, and the junction held 13 bases outside the gene matches. Germline-derived CDR1 and CDR2 are LNHDA and SQIVND (reference sequence). CDR3 residues: CASQTGGVGGRPQHF. CDR3 in DNA: TGTGCCAGTCAGACAGGGGGCGTAGGGGGGCGGCCCCAGCATTTT.

V is TRBV7-6 and J is TRBJ2-2; TRBD2 is a possible D gene (5 bases). CDR1 and CDR2 from the germline V gene are SGHVS and FNYEAQ. Trimming took off 0 bases at V and 1 base at J, with 9 bases between the two ends. The CDR3 runs to 16 residues. In nucleotides, the CDR3 is TGTGCCAGCAGCTTAGCTCAGGCGGGGAACACCGGGGAGCTGTTTTTT. Protein sequence: CASSLAQAGNTGELFF.